This TCR beta chain was recovered during a study of T cells in tumors after PD-1 blockade. Trimming removed 5 bases at V and 2 bases at J, with 15 bases between. The CDR3 length is 15 residues. Per the germline V gene, CDR1 is SEHNR and CDR2 is FQNEAQ (reference sequence). Assay used: immunoSEQ multiplex PCR; TCRdb lists only in-frame clones, some missing. In the table there are 60,000 to 75,000 clones, around 74% of which are singletons. Tumor or blood genomic DNA was sequenced, with inputs of about 550 ng to 6,500 ng. This sample comprised PBMCs, obtained after anti-PD-1 treatment. The receptor was isolated from a human donor with basal cell carcinoma. The rearrangement uses TRBV7-9 and TRBJ2-5; possible D gene TRBD1, 6 bases. This CDR3 reads CASSPGDTQQETQYF. The CDR3 DNA reads as TGTGCCAGCAGCCCAGGGGACACTCAACAAGAGACCCAGTACTTC.